This TCR beta chain was sequenced during a study of CD8 T cells in ankylosing spondylitis. Study-wide results and limits: Disease-associated clonotypes exhibited CD8+ identity and were relatively infrequent in peripheral blood.

TCRdb redid the calling of the 5' RACE reads with MiXCR, one entry per CDR3 protein. The sample lists over 60,000 distinct CDR3 sequences; about 5.7% were seen once. This clonotype was detected ten times or more. Its matching antigen is unknown. The origin of this receptor is a male donor with ankylosing spondylitis or in good health (not recorded which). Sequenced input: blood, either unsorted or a sorted T cell fraction (not recorded which).

DNA for the CDR3: TGTGCCAGCAGCCAAGCACTAGGTCAGCCCCAGCATTTT. The encoded protein is CASSQALGQPQHF. The chain carries TRBV14 and TRBJ1-5; D remains unclear. The V gene's germline CDR1 is SGHDN and CDR2 FVKESK. The V end lost 1 base, the J end lost 6 bases, and 7 bases lay between the germline ends. This CDR3 contains 13 residues.